This entry concerns a single T cell receptor beta chain. Treatment of any kind had been given to no patient before thyroid surgery. The sample is drawn from a study of metastatic and nonmetastatic thyroid tumors. Per germline, CDR1 SGHAT and CDR2 FQNNGV. J was trimmed by 6 bases and V by 4 bases; bases with no gene match: 3. CDR3 size: 14 residues. TCRdb re-called clones from the PCR reads using MiXCR. The sample has about 15,000 clones; approximately 25% are singletons. This clonotype was obtained from a female donor with papillary thyroid cancer or a benign thyroid nodule (not recorded which). Some clones in this sample may be carry-over from other donors' samples. V usage is TRBV11-2 and J usage is TRBJ2-7; TRBD2 agrees at 13 bases. The sample comprised tumor tissue. The CDR3 loop is CASSWGTSGVEQYF. The CDR3 DNA follows: TGTGCCAGCAGCTGGGGGACTAGCGGGGTCGAGCAGTACTTC.